Following are 19 T cell receptor beta chains from one sample sequenced in a study of shared clonotypes between healthy human individuals. CD8 cells regarded as naive lacked CD45RO, were positively chosen for CCR7, and omitted terminally differentiated effector memory CD45RA+ cells. Profiled with immunoSEQ multiplex PCR; TCRdb holds only in-frame clones, not every one. The table has about 2 million clones, roughly 95% seen once. The material sequenced was naive CD8+ T cells sorted from blood. The receptors derive from a man in his late teens or twenties in good health.

The rearrangement links TRBV6-5 to TRBJ2-1; TRBD2 agrees at 7 bases. The CDR3 runs 16 residues. The trim removed 4 bases at V and 8 bases at J, leaving 14 bases unmatched. Germline V lookup: CDR1 MNHEY, CDR2 SVGAGI. The CDR3 reads CASSSSGKGIVDEQFF. CDR3 nucleotides: TGTGCCAGCAGTTCTAGCGGAAAGGGGATAGTGGATGAGCAGTTCTTC.

V is TRBV2 and J is TRBJ1-2, with D uncertain. V lost 6 bases, J lost 7 bases, and 21 bases lay in between. CDR1 SNHLY and CDR2 FYNNEI come from the germline V gene. This CDR3 is 15 amino acids long. The CDR3 is CASSQPPLTQAGYTF. DNA for the CDR3: TGTGCCAGCAGCCAACCGCCCCTTACCCAGGCTGGCTACACCTTC. Variable domain in full (rest from reference TRBV2 and TRBJ1-2): EPEVTQTPSHQVTQMGQEVILRCVPISNHLYFYWYRQILGQKVEFLVSFYNNEISEKSEIFDDQFSVERPDGSNFTLKIRSTKLEDSAMYFCASSQPPLTQAGYTFGSGTRLTVV.

The chain links TRBV27 to TRBJ2-3; D is unclear. The germline gives CDR1 MNHEY, CDR2 SMNVEV (reference sequence). V was clipped by 1 base and J by 2 bases, with 10 bases between them. The CDR3 is made up of 15 amino acids. The CDR3 coding sequence is TGTGCCAGCAGTTTATTGTCCAGGTCCACAGATACGCAGTATTTT. It encodes CASSLLSRSTDTQYF.

V and J are TRBV5-6 and TRBJ2-1, with TRBD2 matching over 11 bases. Germline CDR1 reads SGHDT; CDR2 reads YYEEEE. V lost 0 bases to trimming and J lost 9 bases; unmatched junction nucleotides: 8. The CDR3 is made up of 16 amino acids. The CDR3 DNA reads as TGTGCCAGCAGCTTGGAGTCTAGCGGGGGGAACGGTGAGCAGTTCTTC. Amino acids: CASSLESSGGNGEQFF.

The V gene is TRBV4-1, the J gene TRBJ2-1, with 8 bases matching TRBD1. The CDR3 has 16 amino acids. The V gene end was trimmed by 3 bases and the J gene end by 4 bases; junction bases not matched to a gene: 8. Germline V lookup: CDR1 MGHRA, CDR2 YSYEKL. CDR3 nucleotide sequence: TGCGCCAGCAGCCACCCGGGGGACAGGCCGTACAATGAGCAGTTCTTC. This sequence encodes CASSHPGDRPYNEQFF.

J is TRBJ1-6 and V is TRBV6-6, with a possible D match to TRBD1 (6 bases). Germline V gene sequence: CDR1 MNHNY, CDR2 SVGAGI (reference sequence). CDR3 size: 15 residues. The V and J ends lost 5 bases and 3 bases respectively, with 11 bases between them. The CDR3 sequence is CASSPDSNYNSPLHF. The CDR3 nucleotides read TGTGCCAGCAGTCCGGACAGTAACTATAATTCACCCCTCCACTTT.

The gene calls are TRBV6-5 and TRBJ1-4; D is unresolved. CDR1 is MNHEY, CDR2 SVGAGI, per germline. This CDR3 has 15 amino acids. The ends were cut back, 0 bases at V and 6 bases at J, with 11 bases in the middle. CDR3 sequence reads: CASSYSERPHEKLFF. The CDR3 DNA reads as TGTGCCAGCAGTTACTCGGAGCGACCTCATGAAAAACTGTTTTTT.

V is TRBV27 and J is TRBJ2-7; 11 positions agree with TRBD2. Trimming removed 5 bases from V and 5 bases from J; junction bases left unmatched: 8. CDR3 length: 15 amino acids. Germline V gives CDR1 MNHEY, CDR2 SMNVEV (reference sequence). The CDR3 coding sequence is TGTGCCAGCAGTCTGCTAGCGGGAGGAACCCACGAGCAGTACTTC. This gives the protein CASSLLAGGTHEQYF.

The CDR3 region has the DNA TGTGCCAGACCTGGGACACGTCGATATCACAATGAGCAGTTCTTC. This encodes CARPGTRRYHNEQFF. The chain uses TRBV7-6 and TRBJ2-1, with D possibly matching TRBD1 (6 bases). Germline V lookup: CDR1 SGHVS, CDR2 FNYEAQ. Trimming pared 9 bases from V and 5 bases from J, leaving 20 bases between. The CDR3 length is 15 residues.

This chain uses TRBV29-1 with TRBJ1-3; 10 positions match TRBD1. V lost 7 bases to trimming and J lost 4 bases; unmatched junction nucleotides: 7. The V gene's germline CDR1 is SQVTM and CDR2 ANQGSEA. This CDR3 comprises 14 residues. For the CDR3, the DNA is TGCAGCGCGCGAGGACAGGGGGAAGGAAACACCATATATTTT. As protein: CSARGQGEGNTIYF.

The genes are TRBV11-2 and TRBJ2-7; 8 bases align to TRBD2. CDR1 and CDR2 (germline): SGHAT, FQNNGV. The CDR3 sequence is 12 residues long. The V gene end was trimmed by 4 bases and the J gene end by 5 bases; junction bases not matched to a gene: 1. This CDR3 is CASSSGLDEQYF. The CDR3 DNA sequence: TGTGCCAGCAGCTCGGGACTAGACGAGCAGTACTTC.

The genes are TRBV30 and TRBJ2-2, with D unclear. V shed 2 bases and J shed 8 bases, with 6 bases lying between them. CDR3 length equals 11 residues. Germline V lookup: CDR1 GTSNPN, CDR2 SVGIG (reference sequence). The CDR3 spells CAWSLGGELFF. CDR3 sequence (DNA): TGTGCCTGGAGTCTAGGAGGGGAGCTGTTTTTT.

This sequence joins TRBV5-6 and TRBJ1-6; the D is unclear. The CDR3 is 14 residues long. CDR1 is SGHDT, CDR2 YYEEEE, per germline. V lost 0 bases to trimming and J lost 9 bases, with 10 bases between them. The CDR3 DNA reads TGTGCCAGCAGCTTGGTTGACGACCGTTCACCCCTCCACTTT. Translating gives CASSLVDDRSPLHF. The full variable domain, in which reference TRBV5-6 and TRBJ1-6 provide the parts outside the CDR3, is DAGVTQSPTHLIKTRGQQVTLRCSPKSGHDTVSWYQQALGQGPQFIFQYYEEEERQRGNFPDRFSGHQFPNYSSELNVNALLLGDSALYLCASSLVDDRSPLHFGNGTRLTVT.

CDR3 loop: CASGKGREGTEAFF. CDR3 sequence (DNA): TGTGCCAGCGGAAAAGGACGGGAGGGCACTGAAGCTTTCTTT. The chain couples TRBV5-5 to TRBJ1-1; no definite D call. Germline V gene data show CDR1 as SGHKS and CDR2 as YYEKEE (reference sequence). The CDR3 spans 14 residues. The germline V and J ends were trimmed by 7 bases and 4 bases, with 17 bases remaining between them.

The rearrangement uses TRBV28 and TRBJ2-7; D call uncertain. CDR1 is MDHEN, CDR2 SYDVKM, per germline. The CDR3 runs 14 residues. V was pared by 2 bases and J by 2 bases, with 10 bases between. The CDR3 DNA sequence: TGTGCCAGCAGTTTACAAGGGATGACCTACGAGCAGTACTTC. This gives the protein CASSLQGMTYEQYF.

This rearrangement joins TRBV2 to TRBJ2-1; 10 bases line up with TRBD1. CDR1 is SNHLY, CDR2 FYNNEI, per germline. CDR3 length: 18 residues. V shed 1 base and J 2 bases; nucleotides not matched to a gene: 8. In nucleotides, the CDR3 is TGTGCCAGCAGTGAAGTGAAACCGGGACAGGGGACCTACAATGAGCAGTTCTTC. It codes for CASSEVKPGQGTYNEQFF.

There are a few counts of this clone. V gene TRBV5-4 combines with J gene TRBJ1-1; D not resolved. CDR1 is SGHNT and CDR2 is YYREEE in the germline V gene (reference sequence). The CDR3 has 14 residues. V was trimmed by 4 bases and J by 0 bases, leaving 10 bases between them. CDR3 in DNA: TGTGCCAGCAGCGAGGACGAAATGAACACTGAAGCTTTCTTT. Protein: CASSEDEMNTEAFF.

The chain has TRBV15 and TRBJ1-2, with D unclear. This CDR3 has 13 amino acids. V gave up 6 bases and J gave up 0 bases, with 8 bases separating them. Germline lookup yields CDR1 LNHNV and CDR2 YYDKDF (reference sequence). The CDR3 protein is CATRPEPNYGYTF. CDR3 nucleotide sequence: TGTGCCACCAGGCCAGAACCTAACTATGGCTACACCTTC.

The CDR3 sequence: CASSLGPGGVNEQFF. CDR3 nucleotides: TGTGCCAGCAGCTTAGGTCCTGGGGGAGTCAATGAGCAGTTCTTC. This rearrangement joins TRBV11-2 to TRBJ2-1; tentatively, D is TRBD1 or TRBD2 (5 bases each). V lost 1 base to trimming and J lost 6 bases, with 13 bases between them. In germline, CDR1 is SGHAT, CDR2 FQNNGV. The CDR3 is 15 residues long.